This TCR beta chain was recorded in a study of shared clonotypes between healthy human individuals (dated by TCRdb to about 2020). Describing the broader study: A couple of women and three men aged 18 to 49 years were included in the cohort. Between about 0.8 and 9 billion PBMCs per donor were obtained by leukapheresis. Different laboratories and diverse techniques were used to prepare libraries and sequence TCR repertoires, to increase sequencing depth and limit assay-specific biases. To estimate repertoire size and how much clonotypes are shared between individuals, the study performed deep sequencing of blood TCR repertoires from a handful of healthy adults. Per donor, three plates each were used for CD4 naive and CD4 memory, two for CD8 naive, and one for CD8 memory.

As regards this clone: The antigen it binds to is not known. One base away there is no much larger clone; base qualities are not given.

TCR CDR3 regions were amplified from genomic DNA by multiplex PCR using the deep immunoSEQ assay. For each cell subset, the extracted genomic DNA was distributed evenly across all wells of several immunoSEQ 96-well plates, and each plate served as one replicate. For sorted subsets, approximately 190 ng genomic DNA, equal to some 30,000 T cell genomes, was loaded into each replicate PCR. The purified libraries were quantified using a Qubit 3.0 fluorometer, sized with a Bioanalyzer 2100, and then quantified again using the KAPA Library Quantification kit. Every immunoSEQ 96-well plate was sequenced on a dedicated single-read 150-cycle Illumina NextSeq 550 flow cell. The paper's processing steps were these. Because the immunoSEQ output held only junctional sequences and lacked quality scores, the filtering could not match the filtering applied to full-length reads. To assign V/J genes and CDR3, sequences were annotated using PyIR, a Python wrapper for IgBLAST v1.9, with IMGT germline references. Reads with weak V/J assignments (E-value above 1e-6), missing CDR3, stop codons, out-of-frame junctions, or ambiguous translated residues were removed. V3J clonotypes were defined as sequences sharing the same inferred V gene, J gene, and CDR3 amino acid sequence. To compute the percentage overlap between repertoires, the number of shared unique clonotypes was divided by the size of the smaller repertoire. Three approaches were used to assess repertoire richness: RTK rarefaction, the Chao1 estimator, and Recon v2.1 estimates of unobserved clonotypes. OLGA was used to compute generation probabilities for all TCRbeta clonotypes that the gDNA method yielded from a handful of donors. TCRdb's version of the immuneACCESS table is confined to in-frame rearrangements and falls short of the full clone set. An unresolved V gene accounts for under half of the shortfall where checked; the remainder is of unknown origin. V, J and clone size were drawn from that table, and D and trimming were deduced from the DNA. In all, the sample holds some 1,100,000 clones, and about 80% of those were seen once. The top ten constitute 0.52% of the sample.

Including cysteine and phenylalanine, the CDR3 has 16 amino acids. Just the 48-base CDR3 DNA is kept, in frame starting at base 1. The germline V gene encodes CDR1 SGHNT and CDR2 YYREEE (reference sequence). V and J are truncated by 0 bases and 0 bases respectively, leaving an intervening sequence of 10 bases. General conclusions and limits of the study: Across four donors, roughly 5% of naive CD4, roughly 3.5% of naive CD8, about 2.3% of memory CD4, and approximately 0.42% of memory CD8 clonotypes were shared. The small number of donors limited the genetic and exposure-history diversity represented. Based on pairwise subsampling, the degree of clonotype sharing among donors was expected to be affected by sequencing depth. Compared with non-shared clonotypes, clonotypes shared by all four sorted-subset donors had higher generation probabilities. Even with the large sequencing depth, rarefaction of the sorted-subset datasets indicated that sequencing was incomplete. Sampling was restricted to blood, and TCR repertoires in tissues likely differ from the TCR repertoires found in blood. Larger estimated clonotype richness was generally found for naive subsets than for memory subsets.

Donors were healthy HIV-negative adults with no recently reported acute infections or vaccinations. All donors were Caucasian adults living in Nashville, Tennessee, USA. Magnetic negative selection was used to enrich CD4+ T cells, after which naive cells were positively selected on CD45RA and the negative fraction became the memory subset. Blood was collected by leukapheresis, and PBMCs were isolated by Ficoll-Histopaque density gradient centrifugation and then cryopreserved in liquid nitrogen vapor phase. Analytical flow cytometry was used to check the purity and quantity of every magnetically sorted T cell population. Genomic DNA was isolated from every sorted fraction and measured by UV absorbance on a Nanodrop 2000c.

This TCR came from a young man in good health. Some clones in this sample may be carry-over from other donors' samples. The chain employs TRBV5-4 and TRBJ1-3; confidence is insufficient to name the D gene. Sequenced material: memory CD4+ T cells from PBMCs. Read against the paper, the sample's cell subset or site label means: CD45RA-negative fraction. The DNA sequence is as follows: TGTGCCAGCAGCTTGGGGGCGGGGAACTCTGGAAACACCATATATTTT. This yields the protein CASSLGAGNSGNTIYF.